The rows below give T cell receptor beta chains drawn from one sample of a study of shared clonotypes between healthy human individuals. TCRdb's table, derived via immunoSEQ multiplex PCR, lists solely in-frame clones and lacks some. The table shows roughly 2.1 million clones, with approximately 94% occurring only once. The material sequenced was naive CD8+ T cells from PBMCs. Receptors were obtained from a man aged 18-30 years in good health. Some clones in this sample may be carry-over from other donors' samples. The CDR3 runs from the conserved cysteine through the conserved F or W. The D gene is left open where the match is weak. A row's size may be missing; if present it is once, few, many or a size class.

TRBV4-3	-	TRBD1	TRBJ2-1	CASSETGGAINEQFF	TGCGCCAGCAGCGAAACAGGGGGCGCGATCAATGAGCAGTTCTTC
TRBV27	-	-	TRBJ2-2	CATAKALNTGELFF	TGTGCCACCGCAAAGGCCTTGAACACCGGGGAGCTGTTTTTT
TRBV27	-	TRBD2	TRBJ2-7	CASSLRVAGGSYEQYF	TGTGCCAGCAGTTTAAGGGTAGCGGGAGGGTCCTACGAGCAGTACTTC
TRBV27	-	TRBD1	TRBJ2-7	CASSFRMDRVQVQYF	TGTGCCAGCAGTTTTCGGATGGACAGGGTACAAGTGCAGTACTTC
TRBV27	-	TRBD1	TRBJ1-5	CASSLAGTGGNQPQHF	TGTGCCAGCAGTTTGGCCGGGACAGGCGGGAATCAGCCCCAGCATTTT
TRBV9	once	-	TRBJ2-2	CASSVSTANTGELFF	TGTGCCAGCAGCGTAAGTACTGCGAACACCGGGGAGCTGTTTTTT
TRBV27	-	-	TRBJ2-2	CASKGDTGELFF	TGTGCCAGCAAAGGAGACACCGGGGAGCTGTTTTTT
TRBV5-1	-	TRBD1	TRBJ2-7	CASSRTGGTYEQYF	TGCGCCAGCAGCCGGACAGGGGGCACTTACGAGCAGTACTTC
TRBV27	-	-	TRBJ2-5	CASSLRAGRMETQYF	TGTGCCAGCAGTTTAAGGGCAGGGAGGATGGAGACCCAGTACTTC
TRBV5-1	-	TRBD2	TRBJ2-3	CASSLALTSGRVTSTDTQYF	TGCGCCAGCAGCTTGGCCCTAACTAGCGGGAGGGTAACTAGCACAGATACGCAGTATTTT
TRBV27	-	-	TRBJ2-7	CASSLVAAISYEQYF	TGTGCCAGCAGTTTAGTAGCGGCTATCTCCTACGAGCAGTACTTC
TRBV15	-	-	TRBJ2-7	CATSREIGGNVYEQYF	TGTGCCACCAGCAGAGAAATCGGAGGGAATGTTTACGAGCAGTACTTC
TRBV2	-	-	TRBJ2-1	CASSETRGQRSSYNEQFF	TGTGCCAGCAGTGAAACCCGAGGACAGAGAAGCTCCTACAATGAGCAGTTCTTC
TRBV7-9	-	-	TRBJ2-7	CASSMGGNYEQYF	TGTGCCAGCAGTATGGGCGGGAACTACGAGCAGTACTTC
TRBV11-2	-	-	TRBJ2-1	CASSSLGRDRNEQFF	TGTGCCAGCAGCTCACTCGGGAGAGATCGCAATGAGCAGTTCTTC
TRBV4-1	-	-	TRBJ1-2	CASTEAPVRTRVGYTF	TGCGCCAGCACGGAAGCCCCAGTCCGGACAAGGGTTGGCTACACCTTC
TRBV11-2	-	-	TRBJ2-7	CASSLSLSSYEQYF	TGTGCCAGCAGCTTATCTTTGAGTTCCTACGAGCAGTACTTC
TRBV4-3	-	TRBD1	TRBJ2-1	CASSQDGQGGNEQFF	TGCGCCAGCAGCCAAGACGGACAGGGGGGCAATGAGCAGTTCTTC
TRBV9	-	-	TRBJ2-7	CASSPQDSYEQYF	TGTGCCAGCAGCCCCCAGGACAGCTACGAGCAGTACTTC
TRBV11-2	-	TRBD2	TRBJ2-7	CASSTSGSSYF	TGTGCCAGCAGTACTAGCGGGAGTTCGTACTTC
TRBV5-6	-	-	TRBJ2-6	CASSLVPSGANVLTF	TGTGCCAGCAGCTTGGTGCCTTCTGGGGCCAACGTCCTGACTTTC
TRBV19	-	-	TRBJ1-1	CASSTDWGSKAFF	TGTGCCAGTAGTACAGACTGGGGGTCGAAAGCTTTCTTT
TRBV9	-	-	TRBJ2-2	CASKPGSNTGELFF	TGTGCCAGCAAACCGGGAAGCAACACCGGGGAGCTGTTTTTT
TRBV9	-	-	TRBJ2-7	CASSLTGTISEEQYF	TGTGCCAGCAGTTTAACCGGGACGATAAGCGAGGAGCAGTACTTC
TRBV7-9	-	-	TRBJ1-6	CASSLRDPSAPLHF	TGTGCCAGCAGCTTACGGGACCCTTCGGCACCCCTCCACTTT
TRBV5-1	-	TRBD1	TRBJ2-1	CASTPKGQGSLNEQFF	TGCGCCAGCACACCAAAAGGACAGGGTTCATTGAATGAGCAGTTCTTC
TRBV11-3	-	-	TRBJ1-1	CASSPTHGGLYTEAFF	TGTGCCAGCAGCCCCACCCATGGAGGGCTCTACACTGAAGCTTTCTTT
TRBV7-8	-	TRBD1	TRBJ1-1	CASSWTGLENTEAFF	TGTGCCAGCAGCTGGACAGGGCTGGAGAACACTGAAGCTTTCTTT
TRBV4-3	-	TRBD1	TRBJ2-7	CASSQGTGGSPTGEQYF	TGCGCCAGCAGCCAAGGGACAGGGGGCTCTCCTACCGGCGAGCAGTACTTC
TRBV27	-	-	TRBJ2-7	CASSPRTIPYEQYF	TGTGCCAGCAGTCCCCGGACCATTCCTTACGAGCAGTACTTC
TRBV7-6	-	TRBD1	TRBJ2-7	CASSSGQGIWYF	TGTGCCAGCAGCTCGGGACAGGGGATTTGGTACTTC
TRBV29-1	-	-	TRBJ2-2	CSVEDLGGELFF	TGCAGCGTTGAGGACCTAGGGGGGGAGCTGTTTTTT
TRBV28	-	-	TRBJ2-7	CASSSPSERTSYEQYF	TGTGCCAGCAGTTCACCCTCCGAGCGAACCTCCTACGAGCAGTACTTC
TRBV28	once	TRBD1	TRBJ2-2	CASSLRGQGAPNTGELFF	TGTGCCAGCAGTTTAAGGGGACAGGGGGCACCGAACACCGGGGAGCTGTTTTTT
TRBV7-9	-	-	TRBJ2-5	CASSPGRREVGTQYF	TGTGCCAGCAGCCCCGGGCGGAGGGAGGTGGGGACCCAGTACTTC
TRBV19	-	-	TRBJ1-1	CASSIGQVNTEAFF	TGTGCCAGTAGTATTGGGCAGGTCAACACTGAAGCTTTCTTT
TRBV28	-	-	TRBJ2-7	CASSSGLPRYEQYF	TGTGCCAGCAGTTCGGGACTGCCCCGCTACGAGCAGTACTTC
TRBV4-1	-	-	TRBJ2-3	CASSPPTGYSTDTQYF	TGCGCCAGCAGCCCACCCACGGGATACAGCACAGATACGCAGTATTTT
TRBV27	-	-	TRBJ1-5	CASSHGGVGDQPQHF	TGTGCCAGCAGCCACGGTGGAGTGGGGGATCAGCCCCAGCATTTT
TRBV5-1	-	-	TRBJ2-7	CASSLVVVAGVGYEQYF	TGCGCCAGCAGCTTGGTAGTTGTTGCAGGGGTTGGCTACGAGCAGTACTTC
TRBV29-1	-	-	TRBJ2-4	CSVETTLLAKNIQYF	TGCAGCGTTGAAACGACTCTGCTGGCCAAAAACATTCAGTACTTC
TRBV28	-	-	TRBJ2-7	CASTPGPKTYEQYF	TGTGCCAGCACTCCGGGCCCCAAAACCTACGAGCAGTACTTC